The entry below describes one TCR beta chain. This clonotype was counted a few times. It lacks a known antigen. Base qualities are not recorded, but no much larger clone differs from it by a single base. The library came from 5' RACE. Sequenced on an Illumina HiSeq 2500. A second PCR of roughly 6 to 11 cycles was run with a J-beta primer mix and a sample-barcoded 5' primer. A template-switch 5' adaptor carrying 12 random nucleotides introduced a unique molecular identifier onto each TCR beta cDNA molecule. Each sample yielded at least 2.5 million CDR3-containing paired-end reads. All of the RNA was converted into first-strand cDNA using the Mint cDNA synthesis kit, with a TRBC-specific oligonucleotide serving as the primer. Following uracil-DNA glycosylase treatment, all cDNA underwent a first 18-cycle PCR with the universal primers M1SS and BC2_uni_R. From the authors' description of their analysis: For normalization, 1 million high-quality reads were randomly selected from each sample, with every read carrying a distinct molecular identifier. Instead of being binned into consensus sequences, reads that shared molecular identifiers were thrown out. MiTCR, set to a Q25 quality threshold and the strictest error-elimination algorithm, was used for CDR3 identification, clonotype clustering and error correction. A nonparametric unseen species model with Euler transformation was used to estimate a lower bound on total TCR beta diversity. In-frame beta chains were kept once TCRdb had trimmed the public reads at Q25 with fastp and called clones with MiXCR. Each entry merges the rows of one CDR3 protein and shows their most common DNA and genes. TCRdb's processing, not the study's, gives the V and J calls here. The sample contains about 1.6 million distinct CDR3 sequences, almost 35% of them found a single time. The ten largest make up about 10% of the sample.

The approximately 40 donors, aged roughly 6 to 100 years, were systemically healthy Caucasian individuals from Russia. Ten milliliters of peripheral blood were collected from each donor into EDTA-treated Vacutainer tubes. Ficoll-Paque density-gradient centrifugation was used to isolate PBMCs, with at least 6 million per sample. Total RNA, at least 6 micrograms per sample, was extracted from PBMCs with Trizol reagent. For every donor, flow cytometry on a PBMC aliquot measured the percentage of naive CD45RAhigh/CD27high T cells. The trim is 4 bases for V and 8 bases for J, with a gap of 17 bases between the germline ends. The germline V gene encodes CDR1 SGHTA and CDR2 FQGNSA. The CDR3 has 14 amino acids, counting the end cysteine and phenylalanine. The kept DNA is CDR3 alone, 42 bases in frame from the first base. The data were taken from a study of blood T cells in healthy people across ages (dated by TCRdb to 2014 to 2015). Notes on the research overall: In model experiments, roughly one uniquely barcoded TCR beta cDNA molecule per two T cells was captured by template switching. To track age-related changes in TCR beta repertoire diversity, the study relied on deep sequencing normalized with unique cDNA molecular identifiers. The donors were split into four age groups: young (average 16 years), middle-aged (39), aged (about 56) and long-lived (under 90). To avoid experimental bias, donors of different ages were spread randomly across the sequencing lanes. Using the same blood draw, the study looked at two additional independent replicas of 1 million unique cDNA reads for two donors, one aged 18 to 29 and the other aged 80 or older. Broad study findings and their caveats: Conclusive comparison of naive and antigen-experienced compartments was prevented by the profiling of bulk unsorted PBMCs. The long-lived group showed more naive CD4+ T cells, fewer expanded clones and increased TCR diversity than the aged group, suggesting age selection. The CMV infection status of donors was not known, potentially confounding age-related changes in expanded clonotypes. Estimates of total diversity from one million sequenced T cells were regarded as lower bounds and underestimates. Observed TCR beta diversity per million T cells fell roughly linearly with age, and a significant reduction was already apparent by age around 40. Observed TCR beta diversity correlated strongly with the percentage of naive T cells measured by flow cytometry.

This TCR was recovered from a woman under 40 in good health. The sample consisted of blood. The rearranged chain carries TRBV7-2 and TRBJ1-2; a tentative D call is TRBD1 (6 bases match). The CDR3 region: CASSSVTGLQGYTF. The sequence in DNA is TGTGCCAGCAGCTCCGTTACAGGGTTACAGGGCTACACCTTC.